Below, one T cell receptor (beta chain) is given with its context. The data are from a study of OX40 agonist ivuxolimab in advanced cancers. Trimming stripped 6 bases from V and 5 bases from J, with 24 bases between. The length of the CDR3 is 17 residues. Per germline, CDR1 SGHAT and CDR2 FQNNGV. This table comes from immunoSEQ multiplex PCR, and its TCRdb copy is limited to in-frame clones, with some not included. The profile shows roughly 70,000 clones, 85% of them singletons. Any history of autoimmune disease or systemic immunosuppression disqualified patients. Source: CD4+ or CD8+ T cells sorted from blood, taken in a trial of the OX40 agonist ivuxolimab. The source of this sequence is an adult with an advanced solid tumor such as melanoma, head and neck, liver or kidney cancer. This chain connects TRBV11-2 to TRBJ2-3; maybe TRBD2 (5 bases). The CDR3 DNA follows: TGTGCCAGCAGTTCCCGTATTCGGACTGCCAGGCAAGATACGCAGTATTTT. Its protein is CASSSRIRTARQDTQYF.